This T cell receptor beta chain was profiled in a study of T-cell reconstitution after alpha-beta-depleted transplantation in children. Study findings and constraints: Several hundred expanded graft clones reportedly were the source of alpha-beta T cells about two months after transplant. Surviving recipient cells, namely T cells and thymic progenitors, were the source of high day-60 TCRbeta diversity in some patients.

A word on this clonotype: The antigen is not known.

In germline, CDR1 is DFQATT, CDR2 SNEGSKA (reference sequence). This CDR3 has 13 amino acids. V was pared by 0 bases and J by 8 bases, with 10 bases between. Preparation of the TCRbeta library used unique molecular identifiers. TCRdb fed the PCR reads into MiXCR, producing one record per CDR3 protein. The table shows hundreds of thousands of distinct CDR3 sequences, with about a tenth occurring only once. This chain connects TRBV20-1 to TRBJ1-4; D is perhaps TRBD1 (5 bases). The sample was PBMCs, taken before TCRalphabeta/CD19-depleted stem cell transplant. This clonotype originated in a child under two years old with acute myeloid leukemia, due to receive a stem cell transplant. The CDR3 DNA reads TGCAGTGCTAGAGAGGGGGGGGAAGAAAAACTGTTTTTT. Amino acid sequence: CSAREGGEEKLFF.